This TCR beta chain originates from a study of CD8+ T cells in alopecia areata. Sequencing relied on a cDNA template that was reverse transcribed from extracted RNA. TCRdb's copy holds only in-frame clones and misses some; the assay was immunoSEQ multiplex PCR. The table includes some 110,000 clones, about 61% detected once. Study results and caveats: Resident alphabeta T cells of normal skin are also sequenced in scalp samples.

V lost 3 bases and J 4 bases, leaving 5 bases between the germline ends. The CDR3 spans 11 residues. CDR1 SQVTM and CDR2 ANQGSEA come from the germline V gene. Turning to this clone: Antigen: not known.

The specimen was CD4+ T cells sorted from blood. This clonotype was obtained from a human donor in good health. The V gene is TRBV29-1, the J gene TRBJ2-3; D is uncertain. The CDR3 loop reads CSVDRSDTQYF. DNA for the CDR3: TGCAGCGTTGACAGGTCAGATACGCAGTATTTT.